This TCR beta chain was obtained from a study of CD4 T cells in relation to SARS-CoV-2 and coronaviruses. As for this clone: What it binds is not known.

Fewer than 130,000 naive or memory CD4+ cells were cultured with CEF peptides for under twelve days. Study-level results: No donor gave both pre-pandemic and post-infection samples.

The protocol was immunoSEQ multiplex PCR, while the TCRdb copy is restricted to in-frame clones and leaves out a portion. The sample contains some 46,000 clones, roughly four fifths of which appear only once. The specimen was naive CD4+ T cells from PBMCs, cultured in vitro. This sample's subset: naive CD4+ T cells isolated by negative enrichment. This receptor was obtained from an adult with COVID-19.

Here the CDR3 reads CASSTLAGVGETQYF. DNA of the CDR3: TGTGCCAGCAGCACCCTAGCGGGAGTGGGCGAGACCCAGTACTTC. V and J are TRBV5-4 and TRBJ2-5; TRBD2 matches at 10 bases. This CDR3 is built from 15 residues. Losses at the gene ends were 4 bases for V and 5 bases for J; bases not matched to a gene: 8. Germline loops: CDR1 SGHNT, CDR2 YYREEE (reference sequence).